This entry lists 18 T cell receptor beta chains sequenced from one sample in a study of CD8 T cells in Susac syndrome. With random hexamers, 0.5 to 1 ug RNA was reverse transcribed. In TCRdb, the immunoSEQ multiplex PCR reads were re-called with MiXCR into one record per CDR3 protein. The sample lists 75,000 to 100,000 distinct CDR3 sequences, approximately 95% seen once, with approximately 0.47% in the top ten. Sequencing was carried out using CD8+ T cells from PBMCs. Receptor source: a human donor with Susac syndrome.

CDR3 coding DNA: TGTGCCAGCAGCCCCCGGGTCCCAGGCTCCTACAATGAGCAGTTCTTC. Encoded protein: CASSPRVPGSYNEQFF. The chain joins TRBV7-2 to TRBJ2-1; D is undetermined. This CDR3 comprises 16 residues. The germline CDR1 and CDR2 sequences are SGHTA and FQGNSA. Trimming took off 5 bases at V and 0 bases at J, with 14 bases between the two ends.

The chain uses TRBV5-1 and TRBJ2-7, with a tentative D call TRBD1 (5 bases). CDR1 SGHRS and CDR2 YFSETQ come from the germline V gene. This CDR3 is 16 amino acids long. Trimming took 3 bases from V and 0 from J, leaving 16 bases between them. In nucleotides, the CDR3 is TGCGCCAGCAGCTCCCCCCGGGCAGGGTTCTCCTACGAGCAGTACTTC. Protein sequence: CASSSPRAGFSYEQYF.

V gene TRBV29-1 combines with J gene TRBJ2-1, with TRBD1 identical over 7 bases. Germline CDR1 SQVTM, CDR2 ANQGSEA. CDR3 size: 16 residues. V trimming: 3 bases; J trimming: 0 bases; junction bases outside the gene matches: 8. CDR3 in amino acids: CSVESPDRISYNEQFF. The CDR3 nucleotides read TGCAGCGTTGAGTCCCCGGACAGGATCTCCTACAATGAGCAGTTCTTC.

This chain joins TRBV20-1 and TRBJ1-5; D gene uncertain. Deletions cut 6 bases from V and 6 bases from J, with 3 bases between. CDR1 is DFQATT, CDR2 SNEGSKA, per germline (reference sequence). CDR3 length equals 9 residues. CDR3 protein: CSAGQPQHF. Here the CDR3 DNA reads TGCAGTGCCGGTCAGCCCCAGCATTTT.

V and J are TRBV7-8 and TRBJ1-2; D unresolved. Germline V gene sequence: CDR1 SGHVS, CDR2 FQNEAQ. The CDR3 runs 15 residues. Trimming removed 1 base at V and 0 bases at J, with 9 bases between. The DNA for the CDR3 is TGTGCCAGCAGCTTAGATCCGGGAACTAACTATGGCTACACCTTC. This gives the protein CASSLDPGTNYGYTF.

The CDR3 DNA is TGCAGCGCCGAGGGCCGAAGACCCAATGAGCAGTTCTTC. It encodes CSAEGRRPNEQFF. The rearrangement uses TRBV29-1 and TRBJ2-1; D possibly corresponds to TRBD2 (5 bases). V lost 7 bases and J lost 6, with 16 bases in between. The CDR3 runs to 13 residues. Germline V CDR1 and CDR2: SQVTM, ANQGSEA.

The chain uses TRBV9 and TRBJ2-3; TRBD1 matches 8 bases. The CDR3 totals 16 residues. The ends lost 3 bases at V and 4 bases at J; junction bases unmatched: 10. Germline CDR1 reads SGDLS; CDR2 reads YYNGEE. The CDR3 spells CASSAYDRGVADTQYF. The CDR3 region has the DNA TGTGCCAGCAGCGCCTACGACAGGGGAGTAGCAGATACGCAGTATTTT.

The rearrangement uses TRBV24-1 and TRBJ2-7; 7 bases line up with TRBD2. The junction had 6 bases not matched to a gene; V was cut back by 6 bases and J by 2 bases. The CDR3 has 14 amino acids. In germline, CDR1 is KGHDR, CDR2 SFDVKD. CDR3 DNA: TGTGCCACCAGTAGTCCAGCGGGACCCTACGAGCAGTACTTC. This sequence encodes CATSSPAGPYEQYF.

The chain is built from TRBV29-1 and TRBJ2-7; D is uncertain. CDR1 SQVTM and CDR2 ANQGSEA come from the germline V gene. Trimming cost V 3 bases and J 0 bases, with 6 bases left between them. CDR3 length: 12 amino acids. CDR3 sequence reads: CSVEVGSYEQYF. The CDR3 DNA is TGCAGCGTTGAGGTGGGCTCCTACGAGCAGTACTTC.

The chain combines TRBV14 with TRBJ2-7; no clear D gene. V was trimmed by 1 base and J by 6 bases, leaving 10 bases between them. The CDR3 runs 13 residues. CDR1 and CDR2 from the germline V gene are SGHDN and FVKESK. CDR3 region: CASSQGTDREQYF. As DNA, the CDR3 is TGTGCCAGCAGCCAAGGGACCGATCGCGAGCAGTACTTC.

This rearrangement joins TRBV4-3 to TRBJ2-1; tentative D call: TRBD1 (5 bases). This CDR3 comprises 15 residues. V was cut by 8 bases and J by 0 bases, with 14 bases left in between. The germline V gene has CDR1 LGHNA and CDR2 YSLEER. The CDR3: CASQTDSSSYNEQFF. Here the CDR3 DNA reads TGCGCCAGCCAGACCGACAGCAGCTCCTACAATGAGCAGTTCTTC.

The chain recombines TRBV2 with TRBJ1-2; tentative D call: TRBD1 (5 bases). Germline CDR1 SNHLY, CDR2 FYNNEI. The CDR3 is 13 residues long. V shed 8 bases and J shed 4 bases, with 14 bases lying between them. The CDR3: CASVQASGYGYTF. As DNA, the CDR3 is TGTGCCAGCGTACAGGCTTCTGGCTATGGCTACACCTTC.

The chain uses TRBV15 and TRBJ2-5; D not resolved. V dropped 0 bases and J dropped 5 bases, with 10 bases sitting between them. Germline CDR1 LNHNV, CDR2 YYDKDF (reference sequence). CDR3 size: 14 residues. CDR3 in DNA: TGTGCCACCAGCAGAGATCGGTCGTTGGAGACCCAGTACTTC. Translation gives CATSRDRSLETQYF.

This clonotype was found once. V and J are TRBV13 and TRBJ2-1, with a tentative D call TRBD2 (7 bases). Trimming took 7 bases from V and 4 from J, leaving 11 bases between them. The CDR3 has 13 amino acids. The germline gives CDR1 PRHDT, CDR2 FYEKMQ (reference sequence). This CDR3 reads CASTSGQYNEQFF. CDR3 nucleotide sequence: TGTGCCAGCACTAGCGGACAGTACAATGAGCAGTTCTTC.

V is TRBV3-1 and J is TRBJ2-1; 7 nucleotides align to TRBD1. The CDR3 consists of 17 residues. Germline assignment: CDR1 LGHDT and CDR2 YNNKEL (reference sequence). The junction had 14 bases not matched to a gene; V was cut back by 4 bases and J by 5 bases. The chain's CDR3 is CASSPVHTGTANNEQFF. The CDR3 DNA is TGTGCCAGCAGCCCCGTTCATACCGGGACAGCTAACAATGAGCAGTTCTTC.

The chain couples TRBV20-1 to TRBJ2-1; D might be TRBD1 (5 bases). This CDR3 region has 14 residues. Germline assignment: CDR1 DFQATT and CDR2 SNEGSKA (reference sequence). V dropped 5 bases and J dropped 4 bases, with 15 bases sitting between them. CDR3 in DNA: TGCAGTGCTGGGGCGGTAGATCCGTACAATGAGCAGTTCTTC. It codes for CSAGAVDPYNEQFF.

This CDR3 reads CASSQEGGISYNEQFF. The CDR3, as DNA: TGTGCCAGCAGCCAAGAAGGGGGTATCTCCTACAATGAGCAGTTCTTC. The chain employs TRBV4-2 and TRBJ2-1; the D gene is possibly TRBD1 (6 bases). CDR1 and CDR2 from the germline V gene are LGHNA and YNFKEQ. This CDR3 contains 16 residues. Trimming shortened V by 0 bases and J by 0 bases, and 9 bases separated the two germline ends.

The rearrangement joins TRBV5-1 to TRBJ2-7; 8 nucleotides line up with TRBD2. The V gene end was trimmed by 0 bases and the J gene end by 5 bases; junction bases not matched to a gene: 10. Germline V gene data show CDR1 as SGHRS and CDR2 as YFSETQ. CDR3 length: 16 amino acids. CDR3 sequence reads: CASSLVPGTSRDEQYF. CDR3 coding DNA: TGCGCCAGCAGCTTGGTCCCGGGGACTAGTAGAGACGAGCAGTACTTC.